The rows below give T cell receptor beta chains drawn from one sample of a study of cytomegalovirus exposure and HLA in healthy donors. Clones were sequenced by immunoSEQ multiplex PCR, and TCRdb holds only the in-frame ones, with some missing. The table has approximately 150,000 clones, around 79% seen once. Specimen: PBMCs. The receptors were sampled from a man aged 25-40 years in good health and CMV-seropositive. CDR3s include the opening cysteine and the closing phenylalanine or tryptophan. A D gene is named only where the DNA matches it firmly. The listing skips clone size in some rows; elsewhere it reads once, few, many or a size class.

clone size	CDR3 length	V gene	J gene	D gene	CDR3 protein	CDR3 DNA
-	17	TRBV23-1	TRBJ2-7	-	CASSQSGCREFNYEQYF	TGCGCCAGCAGTCAATCAGGGTGTCGGGAATTTAACTACGAGCAGTACTTC
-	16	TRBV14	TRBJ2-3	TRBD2	CASSPLRLAGVDTQYF	TGTGCCAGCAGCCCTCTGAGACTAGCGGGAGTTGATACGCAGTATTTT
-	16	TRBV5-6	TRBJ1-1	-	CASSLEPRTVNTEAFF	TGTGCCAGCAGCTTGGAACCAAGGACAGTGAACACTGAAGCTTTCTTT
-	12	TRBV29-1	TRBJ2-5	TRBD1	CSVHRGQETQYF	TGCAGCGTCCACAGGGGACAAGAGACCCAGTACTTC
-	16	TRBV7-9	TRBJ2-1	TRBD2	CASSSSRSGGGDEQFF	TGTGCCAGCAGCTCCAGTAGGAGCGGGGGCGGGGATGAGCAGTTCTTC
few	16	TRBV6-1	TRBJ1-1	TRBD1	CAISESGTGGNTEAFF	TGTGCCATCAGTGAGTCGGGGACAGGGGGGAACACTGAAGCTTTCTTT
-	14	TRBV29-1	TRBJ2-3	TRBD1	CSVRRDRGTDTQYF	TGCAGCGTCCGCCGGGACAGGGGCACAGATACGCAGTATTTT
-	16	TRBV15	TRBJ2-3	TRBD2	CATSPGLAGGTDTQYF	TGTGCCACGTCGCCGGGACTAGCGGGGGGCACAGATACGCAGTATTTT
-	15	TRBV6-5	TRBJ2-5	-	CASTPGERGQETQYF	TGTGCCAGCACCCCGGGAGAACGGGGGCAAGAGACCCAGTACTTC
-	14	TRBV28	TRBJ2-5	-	CASSGGQLQETQYF	TGTGCCAGCAGTGGCGGACAGCTCCAAGAGACCCAGTACTTC
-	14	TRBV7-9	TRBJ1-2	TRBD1	CASSIQQGNYGYTF	TGTGCCAGCAGCATACAACAGGGGAACTATGGCTACACCTTC
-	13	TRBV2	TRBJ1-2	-	CASFLLDSYGYTF	TGTGCCAGCTTTTTACTCGACAGCTATGGCTACACCTTC
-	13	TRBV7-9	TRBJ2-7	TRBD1	CASSRSTGDRIHF	TGTGCCAGCAGCCGATCAACAGGGGACAGGATCCACTTC
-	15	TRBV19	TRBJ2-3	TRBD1	CASSPMGTEQDTQYF	TGTGCCAGTAGTCCCATGGGGACAGAGCAAGATACGCAGTATTTT
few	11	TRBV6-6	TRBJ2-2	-	CASSHRGELFF	TGTGCCAGCAGCCACCGGGGGGAGCTGTTTTTT
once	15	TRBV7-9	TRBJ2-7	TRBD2	CASSPVAGAIYEQYF	TGTGCCAGCAGCCCTGTCGCGGGAGCCATCTACGAGCAGTACTTC
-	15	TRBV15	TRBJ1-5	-	CATSRERGGRGPQHF	TGTGCCACCAGCAGAGAGAGGGGGGGGAGGGGGCCCCAGCATTTT
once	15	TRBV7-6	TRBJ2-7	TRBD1	CASSLNRDRTYEQYF	TGTGCCAGCAGCTTAAACCGGGACAGGACCTACGAGCAGTACTTC
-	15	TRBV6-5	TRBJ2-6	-	CASSRTAGGANVLTF	TGTGCCAGCAGCCGGACAGCGGGAGGGGCCAACGTCCTGACTTTC
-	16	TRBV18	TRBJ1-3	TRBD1	CASSPLGTGAGNTIYF	TGTGCCAGCTCACCACTAGGGACAGGGGCTGGAAACACCATATATTTT
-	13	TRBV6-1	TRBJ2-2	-	CAEAHQNTGELFF	TGTGCCGAGGCCCACCAGAACACCGGGGAGCTGTTTTTT
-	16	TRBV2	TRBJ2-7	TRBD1	CASRAPGQGALREQYF	TGTGCCAGCAGGGCCCCAGGACAGGGGGCATTACGCGAGCAGTACTTC
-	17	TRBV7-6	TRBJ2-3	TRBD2	CASSLVSLAGVADTQYF	TGTGCCAGCAGCTTAGTATCGCTAGCGGGAGTTGCAGATACGCAGTATTTT
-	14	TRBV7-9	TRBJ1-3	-	CASSPPGSGNTIYF	TGTGCCAGCAGCCCCCCCGGGTCCGGAAACACCATATATTTT
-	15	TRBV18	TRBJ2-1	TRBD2	CASSPNAGGKNEQFF	TGTGCCAGCTCACCCAACGCGGGAGGAAAAAATGAGCAGTTCTTC
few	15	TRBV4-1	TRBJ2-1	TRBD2	CASSPTSGAENEQFF	TGCGCCAGCAGCCCGACTAGCGGGGCCGAGAATGAGCAGTTCTTC
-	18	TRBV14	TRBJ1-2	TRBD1	CASSQDQGGLVDPYGYTF	TGTGCCAGCAGCCAAGACCAGGGGGGCCTGGTCGACCCCTATGGCTACACCTTC
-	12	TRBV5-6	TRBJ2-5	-	CASSEGEETQYF	TGTGCCAGCAGCGAAGGGGAAGAGACCCAGTACTTC
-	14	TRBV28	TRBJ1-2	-	CASSLVEAGYGYTF	TGTGCCAGCAGTTTGGTAGAAGCGGGTTATGGCTACACCTTC
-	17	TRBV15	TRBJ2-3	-	CATSRDLGALGTDTQYF	TGTGCCACCAGCAGAGATTTGGGGGCGCTGGGCACAGATACGCAGTATTTT
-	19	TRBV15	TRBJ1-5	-	CATSRRTGDNRDSNQPQHF	TGTGCCACCAGCAGACGTACAGGAGACAACAGAGATAGCAATCAGCCCCAGCATTTT
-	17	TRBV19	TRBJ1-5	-	CASSILKGREGDQPQHF	TGTGCCAGTAGTATACTCAAGGGTAGGGAAGGGGATCAGCCCCAGCATTTT
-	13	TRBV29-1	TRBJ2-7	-	CSVERPGDYEQYF	TGCAGCGTTGAAAGACCCGGGGACTACGAGCAGTACTTC
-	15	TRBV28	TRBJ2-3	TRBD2	CASDGRTSGTDTQYF	TGTGCCAGCGATGGTAGGACTAGTGGGACAGATACGCAGTATTTT
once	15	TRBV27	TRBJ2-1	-	CASNPGGTGRNEQFF	TGTGCCAGCAACCCGGGAGGGACAGGGAGGAATGAGCAGTTCTTC
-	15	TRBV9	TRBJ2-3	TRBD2	CASSPLAGARDTQYF	TGTGCCAGCAGCCCGCTAGCGGGGGCCAGGGATACGCAGTATTTT
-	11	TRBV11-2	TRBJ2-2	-	CASHLTGELFF	TGTGCCAGCCACTTAACCGGGGAGCTGTTTTTT
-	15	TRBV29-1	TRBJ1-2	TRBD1	CSVEAGGSPNYGYTF	TGCAGCGTTGAAGCAGGGGGCAGCCCCAACTATGGCTACACCTTC
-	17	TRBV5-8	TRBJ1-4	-	CASSPTALGGINEKLFF	TGTGCCAGCAGCCCCACCGCCCTCGGGGGGATCAATGAAAAACTGTTTTTT